Presented here are 30 T cell receptor beta chains from one specimen sequenced in a study of read filtering for tumor transcriptome and immune sequencing (dated by TCRdb to 2018 to 2021). Sequencing relied on an Illumina HiSeq 4000. The Immunoverse kit was used to build TCR libraries from around 420 ng RNA, with molecular barcoded adaptors covering alpha/delta and beta/gamma chains. The public reads were run again by TCRdb, first through fastp at Q25 and then through MiXCR, and only productive beta chains were kept. Duplicate CDR3 protein sequences are folded into a single record with the most common DNA and genes. The sample table contains roughly 130,000 distinct CDR3 sequences; only one count was recorded for roughly 13% of them. The ten largest clones add up to roughly 11% of the sample. Sequenced: a population of CD138-negative cells sorted from bone marrow. The sample's cell subset or site label is to be understood as: bone marrow mononuclear cells depleted of CD138+ plasma/myeloma cells by negative magnetic selection. The receptors here all came from a donor aged 40 or over with multiple myeloma.

This clonotype appeared many times. In DNA form, the CDR3 reads TGCAGTGCTGAGACTAGCGGGATAGACAATGAGCAGTTCTTC. Its translation is CSAETSGIDNEQFF. This sequence joins TRBV20-1 and TRBJ2-1; 11 bases are a match to TRBD2. CDR1 and CDR2 (germline): DFQATT, SNEGSKA (reference sequence). This CDR3 spans 14 amino acids. Trimming at V came to 5 bases and at J to 5 bases, leaving 5 bases not matched to a gene.

There are many counts of this clonotype. This chain uses TRBV5-5 with TRBJ2-1, with D perhaps being TRBD1 or TRBD2 (5 bases each). Germline V gives CDR1 SGHKS, CDR2 YYEKEE (reference sequence). Trimming stripped 1 base from V and 5 bases from J, with 13 bases between. This CDR3 comprises 15 residues. CDR3 bases: TGTGCCAGCAGCTTGTCCCCCGGGACCGACAATGAGCAGTTCTTC. Encoded protein: CASSLSPGTDNEQFF.

This clonotype was picked up many times. This chain connects TRBV6-2 or TRBV6-3 to TRBJ2-1; D is perhaps TRBD2 (5 bases). Between the trimmed V and J ends, which lost 5 bases and 7 bases, there was a span of 18 bases. The CDR3 is 15 residues long. The germline CDR1 and CDR2 sequences are MNHEY and SVGEGT. The CDR3, as DNA: TGTGCCAGCAGTCCCCCGAGGGCGAGCCGGAATGAGCAGTTCTTC. Translation gives CASSPPRASRNEQFF.

CDR3 in DNA: TGTGCCACCAGCAGGGGACAGATGAATGGAAACACCATATATTTT. Translation gives CATSRGQMNGNTIYF. The chain uses TRBV15 and TRBJ1-3; 7 bases match TRBD1. Germline values: CDR1 LNHNV, CDR2 YYDKDF (reference sequence). CDR3 length: 15 residues. Trimming at V came to 3 bases and at J to 3 bases, leaving 5 bases not matched to a gene.

This clonotype was counted many times. This chain links TRBV3-1 with TRBJ2-1; TRBD1 matches at 8 bases. The CDR3 runs 13 residues. The germline V gene has CDR1 LGHDT and CDR2 YNNKEL (reference sequence). V lost 6 bases, J lost 7 bases, and 5 bases stayed unmatched. CDR3 sequence: CASRGQVRNEQFF. CDR3 DNA sequence: TGTGCCAGCAGGGGACAGGTTCGGAATGAGCAGTTCTTC.

This clonotype came up a few times. V usage is TRBV4-1 and J usage is TRBJ2-2, with 12 nucleotides matching TRBD1. The V gene's germline CDR1 is MGHRA and CDR2 YSYEKL. This CDR3 comprises 16 residues. Unmatched junction bases numbered 5, after V lost 2 bases and J lost 7 bases. The CDR3 bases are TGCGCCAGCAGCCAAATGGGACAGGGGGCTGGCGGGGAGCTGTTTTTT. This gives the protein CASSQMGQGAGGELFF.

The rearrangement joins TRBV7-3 to TRBJ2-5; 14 nucleotides agree with TRBD2. The CDR3 is 17 residues long. V shed 3 bases, J shed 5 bases, and the junction held 8 bases outside the gene matches. Germline CDR1 and CDR2: SGHTA and FQGTGA. The CDR3 nucleotides read TGTGCCAGCAGCTTCACCGGGACTAGCGGGAGAGGCGAGACCCAGTACTTC. It translates to CASSFTGTSGRGETQYF.

This clonotype appeared many times. The rearrangement uses TRBV9 and TRBJ2-1; D is unclear. V was clipped by 1 base and J by 5 bases, with 4 bases between them. CDR3 length: 12 residues. Germline V lookup: CDR1 SGDLS, CDR2 YYNGEE. The chain's CDR3 is CASSVRDNEQFF. CDR3 DNA sequence: TGTGCCAGCAGCGTACGGGACAATGAGCAGTTCTTC.

This clonotype was detected only a few times. This sequence joins TRBV29-1 and TRBJ2-2; D call uncertain. V was clipped by 4 bases and J by 5 bases, with 8 bases between them. Per the germline V gene, CDR1 is SQVTM and CDR2 is ANQGSEA. The CDR3 length is 12 residues. For the CDR3, the DNA is TGCAGCGTTGGGGTGGAGACCGGGGAGCTGTTTTTT. Translation: CSVGVETGELFF.

The rearrangement uses TRBV5-1 and TRBJ2-1, with 14 bases lining up with TRBD2. The germline CDR1 and CDR2 sequences are SGHRS and YFSETQ. The trim removed 3 bases at V and 5 bases at J, leaving 4 bases unmatched. The CDR3 sequence is 16 residues long. The CDR3 nucleotides read TGCGCCAGCAGCTCAAGGGGACTAGCGGGGGACAATGAGCAGTTCTTC. It codes for CASSSRGLAGDNEQFF.

This clonotype was seen at least ten times. This chain uses TRBV28 with TRBJ2-3, with 7 nucleotides matching TRBD2. V lost 1 base to trimming and J lost 4 bases; unmatched junction nucleotides: 5. CDR3 size: 15 residues. Germline CDR1 and CDR2: MDHEN and SYDVKM. The CDR3 region is CASSLSSAGADTQYF. The CDR3 nucleotides are TGTGCCAGCAGTTTATCGTCCGCGGGGGCAGATACGCAGTATTTT.

The chain is built from TRBV5-1 and TRBJ2-5; D unresolved. Germline assignment: CDR1 SGHRS and CDR2 YFSETQ. The CDR3 loop spans 11 amino acids. Trimming removed 3 bases at V and 5 bases at J, with 5 bases between. This chain's CDR3 is CASSSAETQYF. The CDR3 DNA follows: TGCGCCAGCAGCTCGGCGGAGACCCAGTACTTC.

This clonotype was counted ten times or more. The genes are TRBV10-3 and TRBJ1-2; D remains unclear. This CDR3 has 17 residues. The germline V gene has CDR1 ENHRY and CDR2 SYGVKD. The V gene lost 0 bases and the J gene lost 4 bases, with 18 bases spanning the gap. The CDR3 region is CAISESGGPSGGYGYTF. Here the CDR3 DNA reads TGTGCCATCAGTGAGTCAGGCGGCCCATCCGGAGGCTATGGCTACACCTTC.

This clonotype came up many times. The genes are TRBV29-1 and TRBJ2-1; 12 bases are shared with TRBD2. In germline, CDR1 is SQVTM, CDR2 ANQGSEA. This CDR3 spans 15 amino acids. Trimming took 7 bases from V and 7 from J; bases not matched to a gene: 11. The CDR3 region has the DNA TGCAGCGCTCAAACTAGCGGGGGGATTGATAATGAGCAGTTCTTC. Translating it yields CSAQTSGGIDNEQFF.

This clonotype has just a few counts. The J gene is TRBJ1-3, the V gene TRBV6-2 or TRBV6-3; no reliable D call. V lost 6 bases and J 3 bases, leaving 15 bases between the germline ends. CDR1 MNHEY and CDR2 SVGEGT come from the germline V gene. This CDR3 contains 15 residues. CDR3 amino acids: CASSALGRSGNTIYF. In nucleotides, the CDR3 is TGTGCCAGCAGCGCACTGGGGAGAAGTGGAAACACCATATATTTT.

This clonotype was recorded at least ten times. CDR3 sequence (DNA): TGTGCCAGCTCACCCTTTGACAGGGTGGCAGATACGCAGTATTTT. This translates into CASSPFDRVADTQYF. The rearrangement uses TRBV18 and TRBJ2-3; TRBD1 matches at 7 bases. The CDR3 is 15 amino acids. Germline CDR1 KGHSH, CDR2 LQKENI. J was trimmed by 4 bases and V by 3 bases; bases with no gene match: 7.

This clonotype has a count of ten or more. The chain has TRBV6-5 and TRBJ2-7, with unresolved D. V was clipped by 6 bases and J by 0 bases, with 9 bases between them. Germline loops: CDR1 MNHEY, CDR2 SVGAGI. This CDR3 is 13 amino acids long. Here the CDR3 DNA reads TGTGCCAGCAGACCCACGGGCTCCTACGAGCAGTACTTC. Its protein is CASRPTGSYEQYF.

The sample holds many counts of this clonotype. The chain uses TRBV20-1 and TRBJ2-1, with 10 bases matching TRBD2. This CDR3 region has 20 residues. Germline V lookup: CDR1 DFQATT, CDR2 SNEGSKA (reference sequence). The CDR3 sequence is CIELPRPETSGPRSYNEQFF. In DNA, the CDR3 is TGCATCGAGCTCCCCAGACCTGAGACTAGCGGGCCCCGGTCCTACAATGAGCAGTTCTTC.

This clonotype turned up a few times. This may be a read error, as it is one base from a much larger clone. This chain links TRBV10-2 with TRBJ2-7; 9 bases are shared with TRBD2. The CDR3 covers 15 residues. Germline V gene data show CDR1 as WSHSY and CDR2 as SAAADI. J was trimmed by 1 base and V by 6 bases; bases with no gene match: 7. This chain's CDR3 is CASRAGGPYSYEQYF. CDR3 nucleotide sequence: TGCGCCAGCAGGGCGGGAGGGCCTTATTCCTACGAGCAGTACTTC.

This clonotype was seen repeatedly, ten times or more. This chain connects TRBV5-6 to TRBJ2-1; D possibly corresponds to TRBD1 (6 bases). The CDR3 is 14 amino acids. CDR1 and CDR2 (germline): SGHDT, YYEEEE. V lost 6 bases and J lost 8, with 18 bases in between. The CDR3 spells CASTPRAGTYEQFF. CDR3 DNA: TGTGCCAGCACCCCCAGGGCAGGGACATATGAGCAGTTCTTC.

This clonotype showed up many times. V usage is TRBV20-1 and J usage is TRBJ2-1; D ambiguous. The ends were cut back, 0 bases at V and 8 bases at J, with 5 bases in the middle. Germline CDR1 reads DFQATT; CDR2 reads SNEGSKA (reference sequence). The CDR3 has 11 amino acids. The CDR3 bases are TGCAGTGCTAGAGAGGCTCATGAGCAGTTCTTC. It codes for CSAREAHEQFF.

The table lists this clonotype with many counts. The genes are TRBV7-9 and TRBJ1-1, with 7 bases fitting TRBD1. The CDR3 runs to 14 residues. Germline trimming cut 4 bases from V and 4 bases from J; bases unmatched to any gene: 6. Germline values: CDR1 SEHNR, CDR2 FQNEAQ (reference sequence). DNA of the CDR3: TGTGCCAGCAGCTCCACAGGGGCCAGCACTGAAGCTTTCTTT. Translation gives CASSSTGASTEAFF.

This clonotype has ten or more counts. This sequence joins TRBV4-2 and TRBJ2-7; TRBD2 matches 13 bases. Germline assignment: CDR1 LGHNA and CDR2 YNFKEQ. The ends lost 1 base at V and 5 bases at J; junction bases unmatched: 5. The CDR3 is 16 amino acids. In DNA form, the CDR3 reads TGTGCCAGCAGCCAAGCCGGGACTAGCGGGAAGAACGAGCAGTACTTC. Amino acid sequence: CASSQAGTSGKNEQYF.

This clonotype was picked up many times. This rearrangement joins TRBV20-1 to TRBJ2-1; the match to TRBD2 covers 12 bases. The CDR3 extends over 16 amino acids. The V gene end was trimmed by 1 base and the J gene end by 0 bases; junction bases not matched to a gene: 1. Germline values: CDR1 DFQATT, CDR2 SNEGSKA (reference sequence). CDR3 nucleotides: TGCAGTGCTAGAGTGACTAGCGGGAGCTCCTACAATGAGCAGTTCTTC. This translates into CSARVTSGSSYNEQFF.

This clonotype appeared many times. A much larger clone lies a single base off, so this may be a read error. V and J are TRBV7-2 and TRBJ2-3; 11 bases are a match to TRBD1. From germline, CDR1 is SGHTA and CDR2 FQGNSA. CDR3 length: 16 amino acids. V gave up 5 bases and J gave up 5 bases; unmatched junction bases: 9. The CDR3 sequence: CASSTDRGQRGDTQYF. Written as DNA, the CDR3 is TGTGCCAGCAGCACGGACAGGGGGCAAAGAGGAGATACGCAGTATTTT.

Turning to this clonotype: This may be a read error, as it is one base from a much larger clone. This chain joins TRBV6-6 and TRBJ2-4; TRBD1 might be the D (5 bases). Germline V gene lookup returns CDR1 MNHNY and CDR2 SVGAGI (reference sequence). There are 17 residues in the CDR3. Written as DNA, the CDR3 is TGTGCCAGCAGTTACCAAGGGGTTTCCATAGCCAAAAACGTTCAGTACTTC. Protein sequence: CASSYQGVSIAKNVQYF.

This clonotype was detected a few times. The CDR3 sequence is CASRSVLTDTQYF. The CDR3 DNA reads as TGTGCCAGCAGGTCGGTTCTCACAGATACGCAGTATTTT. J is TRBJ2-3 and V is TRBV28; D is ambiguous. Germline V lookup: CDR1 MDHEN, CDR2 SYDVKM. The CDR3 has 13 amino acids. V lost 6 bases and J 2 bases, leaving 9 bases between the germline ends.

This clonotype was observed many times. The chain links TRBV10-3 to TRBJ2-7; TRBD1 or TRBD2 may be the D gene (5 bases each). The CDR3 is made up of 12 amino acids. In germline, CDR1 is ENHRY, CDR2 SYGVKD. In DNA form, the CDR3 reads TGTGCGGTACGGGACGGGAACTACGAGCAGTACTTC. Protein sequence: CAVRDGNYEQYF.

This clonotype showed up many times. The V gene is TRBV20-1, the J gene TRBJ2-7; D perhaps matches TRBD2 (5 bases). From germline, CDR1 is DFQATT and CDR2 SNEGSKA (reference sequence). The V end lost 5 bases, the J end lost 2 bases, and 16 bases lay between the germline ends. CDR3 length equals 14 residues. The CDR3 DNA is TGCAGTGCTCGACCGGGAAAAGCGACCTACGAGCAGTACTTC. It specifies CSARPGKATYEQYF.

This chain joins TRBV28 and TRBJ1-5; 12 nucleotides line up with TRBD1. The CDR3 totals 16 residues. Looked up from germline, CDR1 is MDHEN and CDR2 is SYDVKM. V lost 6 bases, J lost 7 bases, and 10 bases stayed unmatched. In nucleotides, the CDR3 is TGTGCCAGCAGCACACGGGACAGGGGGCTTAGGCAGCCCCAGCATTTT. This codes for CASSTRDRGLRQPQHF.